The 4 T cell receptor beta chains listed next were all sequenced from one sample in a study of CD8 T cells in Susac syndrome. RNA was extracted with the RNeasy kit, and a quantity of roughly 0.45 to 1 ug was reverse transcribed using random hexamers. TCRdb reanalysed the immunoSEQ multiplex PCR reads using MiXCR and keeps one entry per CDR3 protein. This sample carries hundreds of thousands of distinct CDR3 sequences, roughly 95% of them seen once, and the ten largest clones take roughly 0.07%. Sequences were obtained from CD4+ T cells from PBMCs. The receptors here all came from a human donor with multiple sclerosis.

The chain recombines TRBV5-6 with TRBJ1-2; no definite D call. V was clipped by 0 bases and J by 6 bases, with 9 bases between them. Per germline, CDR1 SGHDT and CDR2 YYEEEE. There are 13 residues in the CDR3. The CDR3 nucleotides read TGTGCCAGCAGCTTGGTAGTACAGAATGGCTACACCTTC. It is translated as CASSLVVQNGYTF.

The rearrangement joins TRBV19 to TRBJ1-2; 9 bases map to TRBD1. The CDR3 contains 16 residues. The germline gives CDR1 LNHDA, CDR2 SQIVND (reference sequence). The trim removed 7 bases at V and 6 bases at J, leaving 15 bases unmatched. In nucleotides, the CDR3 is TGTGCCAGTACCTCAGGTTGGGACAGGGAATCACATGGCTACACCTTC. It encodes CASTSGWDRESHGYTF.

The J gene is TRBJ1-2, the V gene TRBV3-1, with TRBD1 as a possible D gene (5 bases). Germline loops: CDR1 LGHDT, CDR2 YNNKEL (reference sequence). The CDR3 loop spans 13 amino acids. V gave up 4 bases and J gave up 4 bases, with 10 bases separating them. CDR3 loop: CASSPGGTYGYTF. CDR3 bases: TGTGCCAGCAGCCCTGGCGGGACCTATGGCTACACCTTC.

This clonotype was picked up one time. V gene TRBV28 combines with J gene TRBJ2-2; D assignment may be TRBD1 or TRBD2 (6 bases each). Trimming cost V 1 base and J 10 bases, with 13 bases left between them. The CDR3 spans 14 residues. Germline CDR1 MDHEN, CDR2 SYDVKM. CDR3 sequence: CASSLFGGRVELFF. CDR3 nucleotides: TGTGCCAGCAGTTTATTCGGGGGCCGTGTGGAGCTGTTTTTT.